The present T cell receptor (beta chain) was sequenced within a study of blood T cell repertoires in COVID-19. Overall study: The origin of the acute and convalescent COVID-19 samples was the United States, Italy and Spain. T cells, B-cell-depleted T cells, or PBMCs supplied cDNA or gDNA.

In the authors' methods: Amplification from reference gene primers served as the basis for estimated nucleated cell counts. Sequencing used immunoSEQ multiplex PCR; TCRdb keeps in-frame clones, though not all of them. The V and J calls and the clone size are those of that table, but D and trimming were determined from the DNA. The data show approximately 210,000 clones, less than 90% seen once. V lost 5 bases to trimming and J lost 0 bases, with 13 bases between them. CDR1 is MNHEY, CDR2 SMNVEV, per germline (reference sequence). This CDR3 spans 15 amino acids. The TCR comes from a woman in her 70s with acute or convalescent COVID-19. The J gene is TRBJ1-1, the V gene TRBV27; tentatively, D is TRBD1 (6 bases). Sequenced: peripheral blood. CDR3 coding DNA: TGTGCCAGCAGTGAATCAGGGGAATTGAACACTGAAGCTTTCTTT. It encodes CASSESGELNTEAFF.